The 6 T cell receptor beta chains in this list originate from one sample, sequenced in a study of T cell responses to AZD1222 COVID-19 vaccine. Data came from immunoSEQ multiplex PCR; TCRdb stores just in-frame clones and leaves some out. The repertoire includes about 160,000 clones, about 91% of them detected once, and around 4% sits in the top ten. Here the sequenced sample was peripheral blood, taken on day 0 of MenACWY control vaccination. The origin of the receptors is an adult in good health.

The V call is TRBV24-1, the J call TRBJ2-1; 7 nucleotides line up with TRBD1. This CDR3 has 14 amino acids. The trim removed 4 bases at V and 6 bases at J, leaving 5 bases unmatched. CDR1 and CDR2 (germline): KGHDR, SFDVKD. Here the CDR3 reads CATSDPGQVNEQFF. The DNA for the CDR3 is TGTGCCACCAGTGACCCTGGACAGGTCAATGAGCAGTTCTTC.

The chain uses TRBV11-2 and TRBJ1-2, with a tentative D call TRBD1 (6 bases). Germline CDR1 reads SGHAT; CDR2 reads FQNNGV. V shed 5 bases and J shed 6 bases, with 13 bases lying between them. This CDR3 region has 13 residues. The CDR3 region has the DNA TGTGCCAGCAGCCGCACAGGGAGGCATGGCTACACCTTC. Translation gives CASSRTGRHGYTF.

This clone showed up just once. One junction end disagrees with the germline gene, perhaps due to a read error. The V gene is TRBV28, the J gene TRBJ1-1, with TRBD1 as a possible D gene (5 bases). This CDR3 spans 15 amino acids. Germline V gene data show CDR1 as MDHEN and CDR2 as SYDVKM. CDR3 sequence (DNA): TGTGCCAGCAGCCCGTTGGGGGGAACGAACAGTGAAGCTTTCTTT. Encoded protein: CASSPLGGTNSEAFF.

The J gene is TRBJ1-6, the V gene TRBV27; D ambiguous. With 2 bases removed from V and 0 bases from J, the gap between germline ends came to 8 bases. Germline V lookup: CDR1 MNHEY, CDR2 SMNVEV (reference sequence). The CDR3 has 16 residues. Here the CDR3 reads CASSLGRSSYNSPLHF. CDR3 coding DNA: TGTGCCAGCAGTTTAGGGAGGAGCTCCTATAATTCACCCCTCCACTTT.

The chain uses TRBV18 and TRBJ2-2; unclear D gene. This CDR3 is built from 16 residues. Germline lookup yields CDR1 KGHSH and CDR2 LQKENI. V was cut by 5 bases and J by 1 base, with 14 bases left in between. In DNA, the CDR3 is TGTGCCAGCTCATACTCCCCTTTTGAGAACACCGGGGAGCTGTTTTTT. Its protein product is CASSYSPFENTGELFF. Based on the CDR3 plus reference TRBV18 and TRBJ2-2, the full variable domain is NAGVMQNPRHLVRRRGQEARLRCSPMKGHSHVYWYRQLPEEGLKFMVYLQKENIIDESGMPKERFSAEFPKEGPSILRIQQVVRGDSAAYFCASSYSPFENTGELFFGEGSRLTVL.

This chain joins TRBV13 and TRBJ1-1; TRBD1 is a possible D gene (6 bases). Germline CDR1 PRHDT, CDR2 FYEKMQ (reference sequence). This CDR3 is built from 12 residues. V was trimmed by 3 bases and J by 13 bases, leaving 15 bases between them. The CDR3 nucleotides read TGTGCCAGCAGCTTTTCAGGGGACAATAATTTCTTT. Protein sequence: CASSFSGDNNFF.